Below, 4 T cell receptor beta chains from the same sample are listed, as sequenced in a study of CD8 T cell repertoires and HIV-1 epitope variants. Antigens of these TCRs are unknown. Only in-frame clones appear in the TCRdb table, and some are missing; sequencing was by immunoSEQ multiplex PCR. The sample gives thousands of clones, approximately 70% of which show up once; under 55% is in the top ten. The material sequenced was cultured CD8+ T cells derived from PBMCs. The receptors derive from a male donor with HIV.

The chain links TRBV7-9 to TRBJ2-7; 9 nucleotides agree with TRBD1. CDR1 and CDR2 (germline): SEHNR, FQNEAQ (reference sequence). The CDR3 totals 17 residues. Trimming at V came to 2 bases and at J to 0 bases, leaving 8 bases not matched to a gene. Here the CDR3 DNA reads TGTGCCAGCAGCTTACTAGAACAGGGGGCTCCCTCCTACGAGCAGTACTTC. It is translated as CASSLLEQGAPSYEQYF.

This clone was observed a few times. CDR3 amino acids: CASSLPVGPYTEAFF. The CDR3 DNA reads as TGTGCCAGCAGCTTACCTGTGGGCCCTTACACTGAAGCTTTCTTT. The chain recombines TRBV7-9 with TRBJ1-1; D not resolved. Germline CDR1 reads SEHNR; CDR2 reads FQNEAQ (reference sequence). With 2 bases removed from V and 3 bases from J, the gap between germline ends came to 13 bases. The CDR3 totals 15 residues.

This chain uses TRBV19 with TRBJ1-5; TRBD1 matches 9 bases. V was clipped by 5 bases and J by 7 bases; unmatched bases: 12. The germline V gene encodes CDR1 LNHDA and CDR2 SQIVND (reference sequence). The CDR3 extends over 16 amino acids. CDR3 nucleotides: TGTGCCAGTAGTTTAGGACAGGGGCTGGTTCTGCAGCCCCAGCATTTT. It is translated as CASSLGQGLVLQPQHF.

The chain is built from TRBV11-2 and TRBJ1-1; D might be TRBD1 (5 bases). Germline V lookup: CDR1 SGHAT, CDR2 FQNNGV. The CDR3 has 13 residues. V lost 5 bases, J lost 0 bases, and 7 bases lay in between. The CDR3 nucleotides read TGTGCCAGCAGCCGGGGGATGAACACTGAAGCTTTCTTT. Translating it yields CASSRGMNTEAFF.